This T cell receptor (beta chain) was profiled in a study of cytomegalovirus exposure and HLA in healthy donors. Study conclusions and caveats: Association of a missense DCLRE1C variant with TCR beta V- and J-gene trimming was reported in a later analysis. The authors listed around 150 TCR beta chains as cytomegalovirus-associated. Specificity of a few CMV-associated chains for CMV antigens was verified in vitro. Among donors in an Asian-associated ancestry cluster, a later analysis reportedly found fewer N-insertions than the roughly 650-donor mean.

In regard to this clone: Its cognate antigen is unknown.

Primers for the PCR totalled 60 Vbeta and 13 Jbeta. Libraries were prepared by immunoSEQ multiplex PCR; TCRdb keeps only in-frame clonotypes and omits some of them. Among 150,000 to 200,000 clones, about 12% were seen once, and the ten largest hold over 6.5%. Deletions cut 2 bases from V and 4 bases from J, with 15 bases between. The CDR3 has 16 residues. In germline, CDR1 is MNHEY, CDR2 SVGAGI. This receptor was obtained from a man between 50 and 59 years old in good health and CMV-seropositive. The sample consisted of PBMCs. The rearrangement links TRBV6-5 to TRBJ1-5; D possibly corresponds to TRBD1 (5 bases). CDR3 DNA sequence: TGTGCCAGCAGTTACGGTCCAGGGCTCATGAATCAGCCCCAGCATTTT. Translated: CASSYGPGLMNQPQHF.